The rows below give T cell receptor beta chains drawn from one sample of a study of T cells in Graves' hyperthyroidism and ophthalmopathy. In TCRdb, the multiplex PCR reads were re-called with MiXCR into one record per CDR3 protein. The repertoire consists of fewer than 550,000 distinct CDR3 sequences, with more than 15% occurring once and the leading ten covering roughly 7.7%. The sample was blood. These receptors originate from a woman under 30 with Graves' hyperthyroidism. Each CDR3 is given with its conserved first and last residue. D genes are given only for firm matches. Rows may omit the clone size; those that give it use once, few, many or a size class.

j_call v_call clone_size d_call cdr3_aa cdr3_nt
TRBJ2-1 TRBV7-2 - TRBD1 CASIPGQGADEQFF TGTGCCAGCATCCCGGGACAGGGGGCCGATGAGCAGTTCTTC
TRBJ1-2 TRBV28 many - CASRSGLGAYTF TGTGCCAGCAGATCCGGGCTGGGTGCCTACACCTTC
TRBJ1-5 TRBV3-1 many - CASSQDPGGSNQPQHF TGTGCCAGCAGCCAAGATCCCGGGGGGAGCAATCAGCCCCAGCATTTT
TRBJ1-6 TRBV12-3/TRBV12-4 many - CASSQAWGGGNDSPLHF TGTGCCAGCAGTCAAGCCTGGGGGGGCGGGAATGATTCACCCCTCCACTTT
TRBJ2-5 TRBV5-1 - - CASSYQSPEETQYF TGCGCCAGCAGCTACCAGTCCCCTGAGGAGACCCAGTACTTC
TRBJ1-2 TRBV18 many - CASSSSGTTYGYTF TGTGCCAGCTCCTCTTCCGGGACAACCTATGGCTACACCTTC
TRBJ1-1 TRBV20-1 - - CSAPTGLNTEAFF TGCAGTGCCCCGACGGGCCTGAACACTGAAGCTTTCTTT
TRBJ2-1 TRBV5-1 few - CASSWMTGYSYNEQFF TGCGCCAGCAGCTGGATGACAGGTTACTCCTACAATGAGCAGTTCTTC
TRBJ2-3 TRBV18 - - CVSSPPSGTDTQYF TGTGTCAGCTCACCACCTAGCGGCACAGATACGCAGTATTTT
TRBJ1-2 TRBV7-2 many - CASSQTGFGGYTF TGTGCCAGCAGCCAGACGGGGTTTGGAGGCTACACCTTC
TRBJ1-4 TRBV20-1 few TRBD1 CSASSGGANEKLFF TGCAGTGCTAGCTCAGGGGGGGCTAATGAAAAACTGTTTTTT
TRBJ2-7 TRBV9 many - CASSVDTGLGEQYF TGTGCCAGCAGCGTAGATACGGGTCTCGGAGAGCAGTACTTC
TRBJ1-1 TRBV19 - TRBD1 CASSMGGTGRRSTEAFF TGTGCCAGTAGTATGGGAGGGACAGGCCGGCGAAGCACTGAAGCTTTCTTT
TRBJ2-1 TRBV7-3 many - CASSLSDPRNEQFF TGTGCCAGCAGCTTAAGTGACCCCCGCAATGAGCAGTTCTTC
TRBJ1-5 TRBV9 many - CASSFTENQPQHF TGTGCCAGCAGCTTTACAGAGAATCAGCCCCAGCATTTT
TRBJ1-2 TRBV20-1 - - CSARDYPRQATQPNYGYTF TGCAGTGCTAGAGATTACCCGAGACAGGCTACCCAGCCAAACTATGGCTACACCTTC
TRBJ2-7 TRBV12-3/TRBV12-4 many - CASSFRAAGPEQYF TGTGCCAGCAGTTTTCGAGCGGCGGGGCCCGAGCAGTACTTC
TRBJ2-2 TRBV7-7 - - CASSFTTGPTGELFF TGTGCTAGCAGCTTTACAACAGGGCCCACCGGGGAGCTGTTTTTT
TRBJ2-7 TRBV12-3/TRBV12-4 many - CASSRRSGVSDEQYF TGTGCCAGCAGCCGCCGGTCGGGGGTTAGCGACGAGCAGTACTTC
TRBJ2-1 TRBV3-1 few TRBD2 CASRQAAGGNEQFF TGTGCCAGCAGGCAGGCGGCGGGGGGCAATGAGCAGTTCTTC
TRBJ2-1 TRBV12-3/TRBV12-4 many - CASSGLTHEQFF TGTGCCAGCAGTGGGCTCACTCATGAGCAGTTCTTC
TRBJ2-1 TRBV4-1 few TRBD2 CASQPSGALWNEQFF TGCGCCAGCCAACCAAGCGGGGCCCTGTGGAATGAGCAGTTCTTC
TRBJ2-7 TRBV20-1 many - CSASGGLEYEQYF TGCAGTGCTAGCGGAGGGTTAGAATACGAGCAGTACTTC
TRBJ2-2 TRBV6-1 few - CASSYRRDSGELFF TGTGCCAGCAGTTATCGGCGGGATAGCGGGGAGCTGTTTTTT
TRBJ2-1 TRBV6-1 many - CASSVGTGNEQFF TGTGCCAGCAGCGTTGGGACGGGCAATGAGCAGTTCTTC
TRBJ1-3 TRBV6-1 many - CASSLYSGSGNTIYF TGTGCCAGCAGCCTTTATTCCGGGTCTGGAAACACCATATATTTT
TRBJ2-5 TRBV28 many TRBD1 CASSPTGMLETQYF TGTGCCAGCAGCCCGACAGGGATGTTAGAGACCCAGTACTTC
TRBJ2-7 TRBV5-1 many TRBD2 CASSPGGTTHYEQYF TGCGCCAGCAGCCCCGGGGGGACTACCCACTACGAGCAGTACTTC
TRBJ2-2 TRBV12-5 - TRBD2 CASGLVRLAGGTNTGELFF TGTGCTAGTGGTTTGGTACGACTAGCGGGGGGTACGAACACCGGGGAGCTGTTTTTT
TRBJ2-3 TRBV7-2 - - CASSPTGDVTDTQYF TGTGCCAGCAGCCCCACCGGGGACGTCACAGATACGCAGTATTTT
TRBJ1-5 TRBV5-4 - - CASSPGKDQPQHF TGTGCCAGCAGCCCCGGGAAAGATCAGCCCCAGCATTTT
TRBJ2-3 TRBV5-1 - TRBD1 CASSSEDRGTDTQYF TGCGCCAGCAGCTCGGAGGACAGGGGCACAGATACGCAGTATTTT
TRBJ1-5 TRBV28 many - CASSFYLTGSTLNSNQPQHF TGTGCCAGCAGTTTCTATTTAACGGGCAGTACCCTTAATAGCAATCAGCCCCAGCATTTT
TRBJ1-2 TRBV27 many TRBD1 CASSNSGGWYGYTF TGTGCCAGCAGTAATTCAGGGGGCTGGTATGGCTACACCTTC
TRBJ1-2 TRBV13 many - CASSLRSGSGYTF TGTGCCAGCAGCTTAAGGTCAGGGAGCGGCTACACCTTC
TRBJ2-3 TRBV4-1 few - CASSQLRTATDTQYF TGCGCCAGCAGCCAACTACGGACAGCCACAGATACGCAGTATTTT
TRBJ1-3 TRBV11-3 many - CASSLQGSGNTIYF TGTGCCAGCAGCCTACAGGGCTCTGGAAACACCATATATTTT
TRBJ2-7 TRBV12-5 - TRBD2 CASGLRLAGSITYEQYF TGTGCTAGTGGTCTCCGACTAGCGGGCAGTATCACCTACGAGCAGTACTTC
TRBJ2-3 TRBV6-1 many - CASSMADTQYF TGTGCCAGCAGTATGGCAGATACGCAGTATTTT
TRBJ2-7 TRBV7-8 many - CASSRYSYEQYF TGTGCCAGCAGCCGCTACAGTTACGAGCAGTACTTC
TRBJ1-6 TRBV7-7 few - CASSSMDRTGSSPLHF TGTGCTAGCAGCTCGATGGACAGAACCGGGAGTTCACCCCTCCACTTT
TRBJ1-6 TRBV13 - TRBD1 CASSLRTGHSPLHF TGTGCCAGCAGCCTAAGGACAGGGCACTCACCCCTCCACTTT
TRBJ2-7 TRBV7-9 many - CAAGSEGHEQYF TGTGCCGCGGGATCGGAGGGCCACGAGCAGTACTTC
TRBJ2-3 TRBV7-6 many TRBD1 CASKRTGRHTQYF TGTGCCAGCAAACGGACAGGGCGACATACGCAGTATTTT
TRBJ2-2 TRBV12-3/TRBV12-4 many TRBD1 CASSSRTGANTGELFF TGTGCCAGCAGTTCCAGGACAGGGGCCAACACCGGGGAGCTGTTTTTT
TRBJ2-7 TRBV5-4 - - CASSFEIRYEQYF TGTGCCAGCAGCTTTGAAATCAGATACGAGCAGTACTTC
TRBJ1-1 TRBV12-3/TRBV12-4 many - CASSPDRSNTEAFF TGTGCCAGCAGCCCGGACAGATCGAACACTGAAGCTTTCTTT
TRBJ2-1 TRBV19 - TRBD2 CASSRTGGASYNEQFF TGTGCCAGTAGTCGGACCGGGGGGGCGTCCTACAATGAGCAGTTCTTC
TRBJ1-2 TRBV28 - TRBD1 CATMGQLVYGYTF TGTGCCACCATGGGACAGCTAGTCTATGGCTACACCTTC
TRBJ2-1 TRBV19 - TRBD1 CASTYRGDYNEQFF TGTGCCAGTACTTACAGGGGGGACTACAATGAGCAGTTCTTC
TRBJ2-3 TRBV29-1 many TRBD1 CSVGDRVPDTQYF TGCAGCGTTGGGGACAGGGTTCCAGATACGCAGTATTTT
TRBJ1-2 TRBV9 - - CASHGANYGYTF TGTGCCTCCCACGGGGCTAACTATGGCTACACCTTC